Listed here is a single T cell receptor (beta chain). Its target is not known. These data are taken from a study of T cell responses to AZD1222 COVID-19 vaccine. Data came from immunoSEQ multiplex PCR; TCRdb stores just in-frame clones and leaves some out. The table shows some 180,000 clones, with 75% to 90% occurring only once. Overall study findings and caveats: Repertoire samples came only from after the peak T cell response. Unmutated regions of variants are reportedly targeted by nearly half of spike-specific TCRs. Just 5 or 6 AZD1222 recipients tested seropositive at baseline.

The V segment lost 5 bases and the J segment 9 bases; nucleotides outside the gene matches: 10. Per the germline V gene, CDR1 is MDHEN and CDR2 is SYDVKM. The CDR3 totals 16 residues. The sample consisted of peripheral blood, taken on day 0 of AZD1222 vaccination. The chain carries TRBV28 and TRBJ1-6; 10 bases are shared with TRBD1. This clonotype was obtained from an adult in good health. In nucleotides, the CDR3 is TGTGCCAGCAGTAACACCGGGACAGGGGTTGGTTCACCCCTCCACTTT. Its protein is CASSNTGTGVGSPLHF.